These 8 T cell receptor beta chains were sequenced from one sample in a study of blood T cells in healthy people across ages. Together with a sample-barcoded 5' primer, a J-beta primer mix was included in a second PCR lasting about 7 to 11 cycles. MiXCR, run by TCRdb on the 5' RACE reads, gives a single entry per CDR3 protein. The sample contains hundreds of thousands of distinct CDR3 sequences, about 25% of which appear only once. The data also belong to a second study, concerning T cells of mothers and their children.

The sequencing input was blood. These receptor sequences come from a boy aged 2 to 10 in good health.

The chain couples TRBV6-6 to TRBJ2-1, with 13 bases matching TRBD2. Germline CDR1 MNHNY, CDR2 SVGAGI (reference sequence). The CDR3 has 14 residues. The ends lost 8 bases at V and 8 bases at J; junction bases unmatched: 6. This chain's CDR3 is CASGLAGAPDEQFF. The CDR3, as DNA: TGTGCCAGCGGACTAGCGGGGGCACCCGATGAGCAGTTCTTC.

CDR3 region: CSALDRRNSPLHF. The CDR3 DNA reads as TGCAGTGCCCTAGACAGGCGTAATTCACCCCTCCACTTT. The chain employs TRBV20-1 and TRBJ1-6; tentative D call: TRBD1 (6 bases). Germline V CDR1 and CDR2: DFQATT, SNEGSKA (reference sequence). V was shortened by 6 bases and J by 6 bases, with 12 bases between the two germline ends. This CDR3 contains 13 residues.

This clonotype was recorded a few times. The DNA for the CDR3 is TGTGCTAGTGGTTTGGTCACCCTCGGACTAGCGGGAGGGGAGGCCAAAAACATTCAGTACTTC. This sequence encodes CASGLVTLGLAGGEAKNIQYF. This sequence joins TRBV12-5 and TRBJ2-4; 15 nucleotides match TRBD2. The CDR3 is 21 amino acids. Germline V gene sequence: CDR1 LGHNT, CDR2 FRNRAP. V lost 0 bases to trimming and J lost 1 base; unmatched junction nucleotides: 10.

This chain links TRBV25-1 with TRBJ2-5; D unresolved. Per the germline V gene, CDR1 is MGHDK and CDR2 is SYGVNS. This CDR3 spans 13 amino acids. Trimming took 3 bases from V and 5 from J, leaving 10 bases between them. The DNA for the CDR3 is TGTGCCAGCAGTGATTCGCCCTTGGAGACCCAGTACTTC. Its translation: CASSDSPLETQYF.

V is TRBV7-9 and J is TRBJ2-1; no reliable D call. Trimming shortened V by 7 bases and J by 9 bases, and 16 bases separated the two germline ends. This CDR3 comprises 13 residues. Per germline, CDR1 SEHNR and CDR2 FQNEAQ (reference sequence). The CDR3 DNA follows: TGTGCCAGCAACAAAGCACCGGTCTCTGAGCAGTTCTTC. Translated, it gives CASNKAPVSEQFF.

This clonotype was counted between two and nine times. This chain links TRBV27 with TRBJ1-2; unclear D gene. Germline CDR1 MNHEY, CDR2 SMNVEV (reference sequence). V was clipped by 0 bases and J by 7 bases, with 9 bases between them. This CDR3 has 13 residues. CDR3 region: CASSLSRYRGYTF. CDR3 sequence (DNA): TGTGCCAGCAGTTTATCGAGGTACCGTGGCTACACCTTC.

This clonotype was observed a handful of times. The J gene is TRBJ2-5, the V gene TRBV20-1; 11 bases map to TRBD2. Gene TRBJ2-1 matches the end of the DNA better, so the J call may be wrong. The CDR3 covers 15 residues. Germline V CDR1 and CDR2: DFQATT, SNEGSKA (reference sequence). CDR3 amino acids: CSARGRSGGAFEQFF. CDR3 coding DNA: TGCAGTGCTAGAGGCCGTAGCGGGGGGGCCTTCGAGCAGTTCTTC.

This clonotype was counted at least ten times. The chain is built from TRBV13 and TRBJ1-6, with 7 positions matching TRBD1. Germline-derived CDR1 and CDR2 are PRHDT and FYEKMQ (reference sequence). Trimming cost V 0 bases and J 9 bases; bases outside gene matches: 5. The CDR3 is made up of 15 amino acids. CDR3 residues: CASSLGDRAASPLHF. The CDR3 DNA reads as TGTGCCAGCAGCTTAGGAGACAGGGCTGCTTCACCCCTCCACTTT.